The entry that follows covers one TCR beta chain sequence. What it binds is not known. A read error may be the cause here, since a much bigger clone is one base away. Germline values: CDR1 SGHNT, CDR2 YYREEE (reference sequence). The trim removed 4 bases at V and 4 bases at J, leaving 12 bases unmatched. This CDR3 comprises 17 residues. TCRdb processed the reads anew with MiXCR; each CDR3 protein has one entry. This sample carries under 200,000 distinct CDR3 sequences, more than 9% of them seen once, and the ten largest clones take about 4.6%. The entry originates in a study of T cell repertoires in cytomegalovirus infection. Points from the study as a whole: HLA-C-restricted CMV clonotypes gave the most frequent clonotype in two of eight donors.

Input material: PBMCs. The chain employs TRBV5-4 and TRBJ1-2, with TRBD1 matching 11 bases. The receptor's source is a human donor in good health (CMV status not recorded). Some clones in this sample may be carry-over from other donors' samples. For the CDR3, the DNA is TGTGCCAGCAGCCATGGACAGGGGGCGCGTCTTTTCTATGGCTACACCTTC. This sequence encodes CASSHGQGARLFYGYTF. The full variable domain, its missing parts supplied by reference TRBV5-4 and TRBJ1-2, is ETGVTQSPTHLIKTRGQQVTLRCSSQSGHNTVSWYQQALGQGPQFIFQYYREEENGRGNFPPRFSGLQFPNYSSELNVNALELDDSALYLCASSHGQGARLFYGYTFGSGTRLTVV.